These T cell receptor beta chains were read from a single sample in a study of T cell responses to AZD1222 COVID-19 vaccine. Assay used: immunoSEQ multiplex PCR; TCRdb lists only in-frame clones, some missing. The sample includes 15,000 to 20,000 clones, just under 90% seen only once; the top ten take more than 8.5%. This material consisted of peripheral blood, taken 28 days after the second AZD1222 dose. The origin of the receptors is an adult who received the AZD1222 COVID-19 vaccine. Both conserved end residues are part of each CDR3. D genes are given only for firm matches. Only some rows state a clone size, as once, few, many or a class for expanded clones.

d_gene | abundance | j_gene | v_gene | CDR3nt | CDR3aa
TRBD1 | - | TRBJ1-1 | TRBV6-5 | TGTGCCAGCACGGGCAGGGGGACTATGAACACTGAAGCTTTCTTT | CASTGRGTMNTEAFF
TRBD2 | - | TRBJ2-2 | TRBV18 | TGTGCCAGCTCACCACCATGGGCTAGCGGAGCCACCGGGGAGCTGTTTTTT | CASSPPWASGATGELFF
- | - | TRBJ1-6 | TRBV12-3/TRBV12-4 | TGTGCCAGCAGTGCCAAGGGGTCCCTCCACTTT | CASSAKGSLHF
TRBD2 | - | TRBJ2-3 | TRBV9 | TGTGCCAGCAGCGTAGTGGCGGGAGTCAGTAACACGCAGTATTTT | CASSVVAGVSNTQYF
TRBD2 | - | TRBJ2-7 | TRBV7-3 | TGTGCCAGCAGCCTTATGAGCGGGAGGGCCATGTACGAGCAGTACTTC | CASSLMSGRAMYEQYF
TRBD2 | - | TRBJ2-1 | TRBV29-1 | TGCAGCGTTCGACGGGGGGAGTATGAGCAGTTCTTC | CSVRRGEYEQFF
TRBD1 | - | TRBJ2-1 | TRBV10-1 | TGCGCCAGCAGTTCGACAGGGAACAATGAGCAGTTCTTC | CASSSTGNNEQFF
TRBD1 | - | TRBJ2-6 | TRBV28 | TGTGCCAGCTCGGGACAGGTGGGCTTTAGGGGCGTCCTGACTTTC | CASSGQVGFRGVLTF
- | - | TRBJ2-1 | TRBV9 | TGTGCCAGCAGCGTAGGTAGCGTTCGGAGTGAGCAGTTCTTC | CASSVGSVRSEQFF
- | - | TRBJ2-7 | TRBV18 | TGTGCCAGCTCACCCGGCCTCTCCAGGGACGAGCAGTACTTC | CASSPGLSRDEQYF
- | - | TRBJ1-2 | TRBV12-5 | TGTGCTAGTGGTTTGGACAGGGTACAGGGCTTC | CASGLDRVQGF
TRBD1 | - | TRBJ1-1 | TRBV6-1 | TGTGCCAGCAGTGAAGGGGACAGCTTTGATGAAGCTTTCTTT | CASSEGDSFDEAFF
- | - | TRBJ2-3 | TRBV28 | TGTGCCAGCAAACACTGGAGTACGGCAGATACGCAGTATTTT | CASKHWSTADTQYF
- | - | TRBJ1-2 | TRBV6-1 | TGTGCCAGCAGTGAGTCCATCAGGGACTATGGCTACACCTTC | CASSESIRDYGYTF
TRBD2 | once | TRBJ2-3 | TRBV28 | TGTGCCAGCGGGCCCCCGGGACTAGCGGGGAAAACAGATACGCAGTATTTT | CASGPPGLAGKTDTQYF
- | - | TRBJ1-2 | TRBV6-5 | TGTGCCAGCAGGGGGACGGCCGGATCTGGCTACACCTTC | CASRGTAGSGYTF
- | - | TRBJ1-3 | TRBV18 | TGTGCCAGCTCACCCTCGACTGAAACCTCTGGAAACACCATATATTTT | CASSPSTETSGNTIYF
- | - | TRBJ1-1 | TRBV9 | TGTGCCAGCAGCCCGGAACGGAGGAGCCCTGAAGCTTTCTTT | CASSPERRSPEAFF
- | - | TRBJ1-4 | TRBV28 | TGTGCCAGCAGTTTTTCGCTGAGGGGGGATGATGAAAAACTGTTTTTT | CASSFSLRGDDEKLFF
- | once | TRBJ2-1 | TRBV18 | TGTGCCAGCTCACCACGGAGACCAGGCGACAGCAATGAGCAGTTCTTC | CASSPRRPGDSNEQFF
- | - | TRBJ2-1 | TRBV5-6 | TGTGCCAGCAGCGCCGGGACTCAGACCTACAATGAGCAGTTCTTC | CASSAGTQTYNEQFF
TRBD2 | once | TRBJ2-7 | TRBV6-5 | TGTGCCAGCAGTTCCCCGGGGACTAGCGGGATCGAGCAGTACTTC | CASSSPGTSGIEQYF
- | - | TRBJ1-1 | TRBV5-1 | TGCGCCAGCAGCCCCGAGGCGCCACTCGTGAACACTGAAGCTTTCTTT | CASSPEAPLVNTEAFF
TRBD1 | - | TRBJ1-5 | TRBV7-8 | TGTGCCAGCAGCCCCCGGACAGGGTATGACAATCAGCCCCAGCATTTT | CASSPRTGYDNQPQHF
- | - | TRBJ1-3 | TRBV30 | TGTGCCTGGAGGCTAGAGCGGGGGGGAAACACCATATATTTT | CAWRLERGGNTIYF
TRBD2 | - | TRBJ2-3 | TRBV27 | TGTGCCAGCAGGCCTAGCGGGATGATCACAGATACGCAGTATTTT | CASRPSGMITDTQYF
- | - | TRBJ2-1 | TRBV25-1 | TGTGCCAGCAAACGGGTCCATGAGCAGTTCTTC | CASKRVHEQFF
TRBD2 | - | TRBJ2-1 | TRBV3-1/TRBV3-2 | TGTGCCAGCAACCGCGGGGCGGGAGTTTGGAATGAGCAGTTCTTC | CASNRGAGVWNEQFF
- | - | TRBJ2-2 | TRBV7-3 | TGTGCCAGCAGCCTACACAGGGCGCGTGCCGGGGAGCTGTTTTTT | CASSLHRARAGELFF
- | - | TRBJ2-7 | TRBV7-8 | TGTGCCAGCAGCGGCAGGGGTAAGCCCTACGAGCAGTACTTC | CASSGRGKPYEQYF
TRBD2 | - | TRBJ2-1 | TRBV7-2 | TGTGCCAGCAGCCCCGGGGGACTAGCGGGGTTTAATGAGCAGTTCTTC | CASSPGGLAGFNEQFF
TRBD2 | - | TRBJ2-5 | TRBV28 | TGTGCCAGCAGGAAGCCCGTGGGAGGGCAGACCCAGTACTTC | CASRKPVGGQTQYF
- | - | TRBJ2-1 | TRBV5-1 | TGCGCCAGCAGAGATTCACCCCAGGGCGGTTCCTACAATGAGCAGTTCTTC | CASRDSPQGGSYNEQFF
TRBD1 | few | TRBJ1-1 | TRBV3-1/TRBV3-2 | TGTGCCAGCAGTGCCGAGGACAGGGACACTGAAGCTTTCTTT | CASSAEDRDTEAFF
- | - | TRBJ1-1 | TRBV5-6 | TGTGCCAGCAGCGCCTGGACAGTCCCTATGAACACTGAAGCTTTCTTT | CASSAWTVPMNTEAFF
- | - | TRBJ1-2 | TRBV10-1 | TGCGCCAGCAGTGAACTAGGGGCCGTCTATGGCTACACCTTC | CASSELGAVYGYTF
- | - | TRBJ1-6 | TRBV5-4 | TGTGCCAGCAGCTTGGAGCGAGCCCCTAATTCACCCCTCCACTTT | CASSLERAPNSPLHF
- | - | TRBJ2-3 | TRBV19 | TGTGCCAGTAGGTCGGGACATCGCACAGATACGCAGTATTTT | CASRSGHRTDTQYF
TRBD1 | - | TRBJ2-1 | TRBV19 | TGTGCCAGTAGTATTGCCCTAGGACAGGCCGCCGAGCAGTTCTTC | CASSIALGQAAEQFF
- | - | TRBJ2-5 | TRBV2 | TGTGCCAGCAGTCTCTTGGGGGGCCAGTACTTC | CASSLLGGQYF
TRBD1 | - | TRBJ1-4 | TRBV7-9 | TGTGCCAGCAGCTGGGGACAGGGGGAGAGTAATGAAAAACTGTTTTTT | CASSWGQGESNEKLFF
- | once | TRBJ2-7 | TRBV19 | TGTGCCAGTAGTGCGGGACCCTCCTACGAGCAGTACTTC | CASSAGPSYEQYF
- | - | TRBJ2-1 | TRBV6-4 | TGTGCCAGCGCCTTCGGGCCCTACAATGAGCAGTTCTTC | CASAFGPYNEQFF
- | - | TRBJ1-6 | TRBV19 | TGTGCCACCACCGTCAGAGATAATTCACCCCTCCACTTT | CATTVRDNSPLHF
TRBD2 | - | TRBJ2-2 | TRBV14 | TGTGCCAGCAGCCAACTGGGGAGGGCTAGCGGGAGCCCCGGGGAGCTGTTTTTT | CASSQLGRASGSPGELFF
- | once | TRBJ1-5 | TRBV19 | TGTGCAGAACAGGGAAGCAATCAGCCCCAGCATTTT | CAEQGSNQPQHF
TRBD2 | - | TRBJ2-5 | TRBV19 | TGTGCCAGTAGTAGGGGGAGGGAAGAGACCCAGTACTTC | CASSRGREETQYF
TRBD1 | - | TRBJ1-2 | TRBV12-3/TRBV12-4 | TGTGCCAGCAGTCCGACAGGGGCGGGCACCTTC | CASSPTGAGTF
TRBD2 | - | TRBJ2-2 | TRBV7-6 | TGTGCCAGCAGCCGGACTAGTGCTGAGGTTACCGGGGAGCTGTTTTTT | CASSRTSAEVTGELFF
- | - | TRBJ2-2 | TRBV5-1 | TGCGCCAGCAGCTTGGCAACAGGGCGGGCCGGGGAGCTGTTTTTT | CASSLATGRAGELFF
TRBD2 | - | TRBJ2-1 | TRBV7-2 | TGTGCCAGCAGCTTTGCGGGGGGACCCAATGAGCAGTTCTTC | CASSFAGGPNEQFF
- | - | TRBJ1-4 | TRBV5-1 | TGCGCCAGCAGCTTTTCCGGTCTTAATGAAAAACTGTTTTTT | CASSFSGLNEKLFF
- | - | TRBJ2-7 | TRBV19 | TGTGCCAGCCAGCAACAGGGCCGGGGTGACACCTACGAGCAGTACTTC | CASQQQGRGDTYEQYF
- | - | TRBJ2-1 | TRBV4-1 | TGCGCCACCTCGATAGGGGGGGAGCAGTTCTTC | CATSIGGEQFF
TRBD2 | - | TRBJ2-7 | TRBV5-6 | TGTGCCAGCAGCTCGGCCGGGACTAGCGGTATGCAGTACTTC | CASSSAGTSGMQYF
- | - | TRBJ1-2 | TRBV25-1 | TGTGCCAGCAGTGAAGGGGGGCGGGGCTATGGCTACACCTTC | CASSEGGRGYGYTF
TRBD2 | - | TRBJ2-3 | TRBV24-1 | TGTGCCACCAGTGATACCGCGACTAGCGGGAGGACAGATACGCAGTATTTT | CATSDTATSGRTDTQYF
- | - | TRBJ2-1 | TRBV11-1 | TGTGCCAGCAGCTTGGGCAGGGGGGTTGAGCAGTTCTTC | CASSLGRGVEQFF
TRBD2 | - | TRBJ2-3 | TRBV19 | TGTGCCAGTAGTCTCTTCGGGACTATCCGCACAGATACGCAGTATTTT | CASSLFGTIRTDTQYF
- | once | TRBJ1-4 | TRBV27 | TGTGCCAGCAGGTTTAGTTCTACTAATGAAAAACTGTTTTTT | CASRFSSTNEKLFF